This T cell receptor (beta chain) was profiled in a study of tissue T cells after allogeneic stem cell transplantation. On this clone itself: The genes and germline here are from mouse. The read finishes 1 residue shy of the CDR3 end, and the germline J gene is used to complete it.

Clones were read by immunoSEQ multiplex PCR, and TCRdb kept only the in-frame ones, dropping some. The sample records roughly 7,200 clones, about 50% being singletons. Germline loops: CDR1 KGHPV, CDR2 FQNQEV (reference sequence). The CDR3 has 14 residues. With 6 bases clipped from V and 4 bases from J, the junction kept 7 bases outside the gene matches. Specified time point: mouse harvest day 7 after allogeneic transplant. The graft held 10^6 splenic CD5+ T cells and 10^7 T-cell-depleted bone marrow cells. The sequence came from a female BALB/c mouse given C57BL/6 T cells with graft-versus-host disease after an allogeneic hematopoietic cell transplant. The genes are TRBV26 and TRBJ1-1; 8 bases fit TRBD1. Sequencing was done on a sample of gut tissue. CDR3 sequence: CASSRQGAGTEVFF. The CDR3 bases that were read are TGTGCCAGCAGCCGTCAGGGGGCAGGCACAGAAGTCTTC.